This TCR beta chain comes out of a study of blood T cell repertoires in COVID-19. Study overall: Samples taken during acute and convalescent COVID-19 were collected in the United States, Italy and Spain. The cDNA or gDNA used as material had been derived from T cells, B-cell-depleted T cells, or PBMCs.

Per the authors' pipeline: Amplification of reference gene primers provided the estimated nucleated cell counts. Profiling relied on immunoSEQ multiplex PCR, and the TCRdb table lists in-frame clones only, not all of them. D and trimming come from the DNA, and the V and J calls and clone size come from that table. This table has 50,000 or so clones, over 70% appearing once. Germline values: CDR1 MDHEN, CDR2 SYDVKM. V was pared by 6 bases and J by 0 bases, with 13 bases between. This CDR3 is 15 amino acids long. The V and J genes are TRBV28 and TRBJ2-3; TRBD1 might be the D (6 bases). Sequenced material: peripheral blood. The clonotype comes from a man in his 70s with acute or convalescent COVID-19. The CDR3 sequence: CASRLGQFSTDTQYF. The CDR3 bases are TGTGCCAGCAGATTAGGACAGTTTAGCACAGATACGCAGTATTTT.